The 13 T cell receptor beta chains reported below all come from one sample, sequenced in a study of CD8+ T cells in alopecia areata. Extraction and reverse transcription of RNA yielded cDNA as the sequencing template. Assay: immunoSEQ multiplex PCR; the TCRdb copy retains only in-frame clones and omits some. The sample lists about 200,000 clones; 64% were seen once. Treatment denoted: oral pan-JAK inhibitor, 5-10 mg twice daily. The sample consisted of CD4+ T cells sorted from blood, taken at week 4, from a patient treated with tofacitinib. These receptor sequences come from a human donor with alopecia areata.

This clone was seen a handful of times. This chain joins TRBV11-1 and TRBJ2-1, with D hard to call. With 1 base removed from V and 12 bases from J, the gap between germline ends came to 13 bases. The CDR3 is 13 amino acids. Germline V gives CDR1 SGHAT, CDR2 FQDESV (reference sequence). CDR3 coding DNA: TGTGCCAGCAGCTTAGAGCCGGTTCATCCGCAGTTCTTC. Its protein is CASSLEPVHPQFF.

This clone was picked up a small number of times. Its ends do not fully match the called genes, so a read error is possible. The chain couples TRBV30 to TRBJ2-5; TRBD2 might be the D (5 bases). Germline V gives CDR1 GTSNPN, CDR2 SVGIG (reference sequence). CDR3 size: 12 residues. As DNA, the CDR3 is TGTGCCGGGAGCGAACCGGGAGAGACCCAGTACTTC. Translated: CAGSEPGETQYF.

The chain has TRBV11-2 and TRBJ2-7; TRBD2 agrees at 10 bases. The germline V gene has CDR1 SGHAT and CDR2 FQNNGV. V dropped 3 bases and J dropped 2; count of bases not matched to a gene: 1. The CDR3 is made up of 14 amino acids. The CDR3 DNA sequence: TGTGCCAGCAGCTTTAGCGGGGGGACCTACGAGCAGTACTTC. This translates into CASSFSGGTYEQYF.

This clone was observed a few times. The chain employs TRBV30 and TRBJ2-3, with 9 bases that match TRBD2. V shed 3 bases and J 8 bases; nucleotides not matched to a gene: 3. The CDR3 consists of 12 residues. Germline loops: CDR1 GTSNPN, CDR2 SVGIG (reference sequence). This chain's CDR3 is CAWRGSGSTQYF. In DNA form, the CDR3 reads TGTGCCTGGAGAGGTAGCGGGAGTACGCAGTATTTT. Drawing the rest from reference TRBV30 and TRBJ2-3, the complete variable domain is SQTIHQWPATLVQPVGSPLSLECTVEGTSNPNLYWYRQAAGRGLQLLFYSVGIGQISSEVPQNLSASRPQDRQFILSSKKLLLSDSGFYLCAWRGSGSTQYFGPGTRLTVL.

This clone was seen at least ten times. J is TRBJ2-2 and V is TRBV28, with 9 bases identical to TRBD1. The germline CDR1 and CDR2 sequences are MDHEN and SYDVKM. The CDR3 totals 15 residues. Trimming removed 2 bases from V and 6 bases from J; junction bases left unmatched: 4. CDR3 region: CASSLGGQGAGELFF. The CDR3 nucleotides are TGTGCCAGCAGTTTAGGGGGACAGGGAGCCGGGGAGCTGTTTTTT.

This chain links TRBV11-3 with TRBJ1-2; 8 bases match TRBD1. V shed 5 bases and J 8 bases; nucleotides not matched to a gene: 7. The V gene's germline CDR1 is SGHNT and CDR2 YENEEA. CDR3 length equals 13 residues. The CDR3, as DNA: TGTGCCAGCAGCATAGGGACAGGCCGGGGCTACACCTTC. Translating gives CASSIGTGRGYTF.

This chain joins TRBV6-5 and TRBJ2-2; D gene ambiguous. The CDR3 extends over 14 amino acids. With 6 bases removed from V and 1 base from J, the gap between germline ends came to 9 bases. Germline values: CDR1 MNHEY, CDR2 SVGAGI. CDR3 residues: CASRETGNTGELFF. The CDR3 nucleotides are TGTGCCAGCAGAGAGACCGGGAACACCGGGGAGCTGTTTTTT.

This chain connects TRBV25-1 to TRBJ2-4; 9 bases map to TRBD1. The V gene end was trimmed by 4 bases and the J gene end by 8 bases; junction bases not matched to a gene: 12. Germline CDR1 MGHDK, CDR2 SYGVNS. The CDR3 contains 16 residues. CDR3 coding DNA: TGTGCCAGCAGTGGGGGACAGGGAAGGGCCATGGACATTCAGTACTTC. This encodes CASSGGQGRAMDIQYF.

The chain joins TRBV6-5 to TRBJ2-6; 7 bases map to TRBD2. Germline assignment: CDR1 MNHEY and CDR2 SVGAGI. This CDR3 has 16 residues. With 0 bases clipped from V and 4 bases from J, the junction kept 3 bases outside the gene matches. The CDR3 region is CASSYSGGTGANVLTF. CDR3 bases: TGTGCCAGCAGTTACTCGGGGGGGACCGGGGCCAACGTCCTGACTTTC.

This clone was seen a handful of times. The J gene is TRBJ2-7, the V gene TRBV20-1, with 7 bases lining up with TRBD2. The germline V gene encodes CDR1 DFQATT and CDR2 SNEGSKA (reference sequence). V lost 4 bases and J lost 6; bases outside the gene matches: 3. CDR3 length: 11 residues. The CDR3 DNA reads TGCAGTGCTATAGGGAGGGGCGAGCAGTACTTC. Its protein is CSAIGRGEQYF.

This clone appeared a single time. V and J are TRBV6-5 and TRBJ1-6; D not certain. The CDR3 is made up of 14 amino acids. Germline CDR1 and CDR2: MNHEY and SVGAGI. Trimming removed 6 bases at V and 5 bases at J, with 11 bases between. CDR3 loop: CASSDGVDNSPLHF. The CDR3 region has the DNA TGTGCCAGCAGCGACGGAGTCGATAATTCACCCCTCCACTTT.

The V gene is TRBV19, the J gene TRBJ1-1; 7 bases fit TRBD1. After removal of 7 bases from V and 7 bases from J, the junction contained 9 bases not matched to a gene. The CDR3 totals 13 residues. Germline lookup yields CDR1 LNHDA and CDR2 SQIVND (reference sequence). The CDR3 region is CASTLTGRSEAFF. DNA of the CDR3: TGTGCCAGTACCCTGACAGGGCGGAGTGAAGCTTTCTTT.

The chain joins TRBV29-1 to TRBJ2-6; D remains ambiguous. The CDR3 runs 12 residues. Trimming took off 7 bases at V and 4 bases at J, with 8 bases between the two ends. The germline CDR1 and CDR2 sequences are SQVTM and ANQGSEA. For the CDR3, the DNA is TGCAGCGCCGTATCCGGGGCCAACGTCCTGACTTTC. It encodes CSAVSGANVLTF.